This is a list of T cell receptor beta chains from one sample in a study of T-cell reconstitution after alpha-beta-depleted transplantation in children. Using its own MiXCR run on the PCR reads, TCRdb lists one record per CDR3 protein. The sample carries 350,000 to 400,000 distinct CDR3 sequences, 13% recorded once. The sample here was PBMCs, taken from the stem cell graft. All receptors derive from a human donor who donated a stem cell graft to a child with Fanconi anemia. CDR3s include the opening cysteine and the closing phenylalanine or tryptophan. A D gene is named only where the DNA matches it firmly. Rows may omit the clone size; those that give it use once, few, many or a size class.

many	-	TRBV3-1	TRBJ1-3	CASSPSSSGNTIYF	TGTGCCAGCAGCCCGAGCAGCTCTGGAAACACCATATATTTT
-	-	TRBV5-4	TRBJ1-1	CASSNDQGSNTEAFF	TGTGCCAGCAGCAATGATCAGGGGTCGAACACTGAAGCTTTCTTT
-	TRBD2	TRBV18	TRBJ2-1	CASSPGGRTYNGQFF	TGTGCCAGCTCACCCGGGGGGAGGACCTACAATGGGCAGTTCTTC
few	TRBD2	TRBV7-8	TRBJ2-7	CASSIRTSGGYEQYF	TGTGCCAGCAGCATCCGGACTAGCGGGGGTTACGAGCAGTACTTC
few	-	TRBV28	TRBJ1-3	CASSLFRDASGNTIYF	TGTGCCAGCAGTTTATTTCGGGACGCCTCTGGAAACACCATATATTTT
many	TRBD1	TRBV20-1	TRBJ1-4	CSARPGTANNEKLFF	TGCAGTGCTAGACCCGGGACAGCCAATAATGAAAAACTGTTTTTT
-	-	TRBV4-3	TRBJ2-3	CASSQEITSTDTQYF	TGCGCCAGCAGCCAAGAGATAACTAGCACAGATACGCAGTATTTT
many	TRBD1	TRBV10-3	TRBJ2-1	CAIRTGAVFEQFF	TGTGCCATTCGGACAGGGGCGGTTTTCGAGCAGTTCTTC
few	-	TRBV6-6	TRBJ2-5	CASIGSTQETQYF	TGTGCCAGCATCGGCTCAACCCAAGAGACCCAGTACTTC
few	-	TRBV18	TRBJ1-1	CASSPGWGGVEAFF	TGTGCCAGCTCACCTGGTTGGGGGGGAGTGGAAGCTTTCTTT
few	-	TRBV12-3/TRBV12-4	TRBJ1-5	CASSLGGPDLNQPQHF	TGTGCCAGCAGTTTAGGGGGTCCAGACCTTAATCAGCCCCAGCATTTT
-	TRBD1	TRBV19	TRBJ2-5	CASSMDRGIQETQYF	TGTGCCAGTAGTATGGACAGGGGGATCCAAGAGACCCAGTACTTC
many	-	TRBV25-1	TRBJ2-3	CASSKGGADTQYF	TGTGCCAGCAGTAAGGGAGGTGCAGATACGCAGTATTTT
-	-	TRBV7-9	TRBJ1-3	CASNAAGTLGNTIYF	TGTGCCAGCAACGCGGCCGGGACACTCGGAAACACCATATATTTT
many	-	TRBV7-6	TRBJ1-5	CASSLAPKGAQPQHF	TGTGCCAGCAGCTTAGCGCCGAAGGGAGCTCAGCCCCAGCATTTT
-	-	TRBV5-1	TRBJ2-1	CASSLNSPLNEQFF	TGCGCCAGCAGCTTGAATAGTCCGTTAAATGAGCAGTTCTTC
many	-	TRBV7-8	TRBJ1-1	CASSLGKPNTEAFF	TGTGCCAGCAGCTTAGGTAAACCGAACACTGAAGCTTTCTTT
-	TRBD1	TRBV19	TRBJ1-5	CATASTGGQPQHF	TGTGCCACCGCCTCGACAGGGGGTCAGCCCCAGCATTTT
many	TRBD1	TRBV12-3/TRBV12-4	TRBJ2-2	CASSPTGDGGELFF	TGTGCCAGCAGTCCCACAGGGGACGGCGGGGAGCTGTTTTTT
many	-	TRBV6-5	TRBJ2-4	CASSYSMPTIPLAKNIQYF	TGTGCCAGCAGTTACTCGATGCCCACCATCCCGTTAGCCAAAAACATTCAGTACTTC
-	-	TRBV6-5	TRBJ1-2	CASRRSGSGYTF	TGTGCCAGCAGGCGGTCGGGGAGCGGCTACACCTTC
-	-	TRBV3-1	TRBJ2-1	CASSRTALGEQFF	TGTGCCAGCAGCCGTACTGCCCTGGGCGAGCAGTTCTTC
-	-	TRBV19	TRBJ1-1	CASSMSLGREAFF	TGTGCCAGTAGTATGTCGCTGGGGAGGGAAGCTTTCTTT
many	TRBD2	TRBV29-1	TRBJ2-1	CSSGGAGQPNSF	TGCAGCTCCGGGGGGGCAGGCCAACCCAACTCCTTC
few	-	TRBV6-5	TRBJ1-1	CASRYQGGNTEAFF	TGTGCCAGCAGGTACCAAGGGGGGAACACTGAAGCTTTCTTT
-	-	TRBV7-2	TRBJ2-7	CASSLYGQGSYEQYF	TGTGCCAGCAGCTTATATGGGCAGGGCTCATACGAGCAGTACTTC
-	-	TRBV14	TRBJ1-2	CASSQETARGYTF	TGTGCCAGCAGCCAAGAAACAGCTCGTGGCTACACCTTC
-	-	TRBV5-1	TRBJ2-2	CASSWGLQNTGELFF	TGCGCCAGCAGCTGGGGACTGCAGAACACCGGGGAGCTGTTTTTT
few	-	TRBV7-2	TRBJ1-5	CASSLEFRQPQHF	TGTGCCAGCAGCTTAGAGTTTAGACAGCCCCAGCATTTT